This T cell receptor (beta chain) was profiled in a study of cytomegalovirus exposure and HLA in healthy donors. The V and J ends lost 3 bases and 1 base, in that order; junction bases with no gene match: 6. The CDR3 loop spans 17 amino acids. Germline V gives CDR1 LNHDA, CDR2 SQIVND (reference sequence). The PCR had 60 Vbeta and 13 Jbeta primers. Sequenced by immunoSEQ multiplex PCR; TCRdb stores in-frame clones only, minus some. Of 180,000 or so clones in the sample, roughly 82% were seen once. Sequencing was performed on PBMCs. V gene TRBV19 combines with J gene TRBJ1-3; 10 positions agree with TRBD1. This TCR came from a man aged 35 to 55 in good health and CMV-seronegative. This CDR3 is CASSIGGTGESGNTIYF. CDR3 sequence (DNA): TGTGCCAGTAGTATCGGCGGGACAGGGGAATCTGGAAACACCATATATTTT. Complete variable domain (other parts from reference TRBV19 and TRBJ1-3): DGGITQSPKYLFRKEGQNVTLSCEQNLNHDAMYWYRQDPGQGLRLIYYSQIVNDFQKGDIAEGYSVSREKKESFPLTVTSAQKNPTAFYLCASSIGGTGESGNTIYFGEGSWLTVV.